The 25 T cell receptor beta chains below all came from one sample that was sequenced in a study of T-cell reconstitution after alpha-beta-depleted transplantation in children. TCRbeta library construction was performed incorporating unique molecular identifiers. A single record per CDR3 protein comes from TCRdb applying MiXCR to the PCR reads. The table has approximately 200,000 distinct CDR3 sequences, roughly 15% seen once. Sequencing was performed on PBMCs from the stem cell graft donor, taken from the stem cell graft. Receptor source: a human donor who donated a stem cell graft to a child with acute lymphoblastic leukemia.

This clonotype was detected only once. The V gene is TRBV12-3 or TRBV12-4, the J gene TRBJ2-1; D possibly corresponds to TRBD2 (6 bases). The CDR3 runs 14 residues. V lost 6 bases to trimming and J lost 7 bases, with 16 bases between them. The CDR3 protein is CASRMGSRGNEQFF. The CDR3 nucleotides read TGTGCCAGCAGGATGGGCAGCCGGGGGAATGAGCAGTTCTTC.

At least ten counts were recorded for this clonotype. This sequence joins TRBV6-1 and TRBJ2-1; D unresolved. The length of the CDR3 is 14 residues. CDR1 is MNHNS and CDR2 is SASEGT in the germline V gene. V was pared by 6 bases and J by 4 bases, with 13 bases between. CDR3 nucleotide sequence: TGTGCCAGCAGCCCCCGCGACGAGTACAATGAGCAGTTCTTC. This sequence encodes CASSPRDEYNEQFF.

The sample holds many counts of this clonotype. The genes are TRBV20-1 and TRBJ2-1, with TRBD2 matching 15 bases. Germline lookup yields CDR1 DFQATT and CDR2 SNEGSKA (reference sequence). This CDR3 is 18 amino acids long. V was pared by 6 bases and J by 7 bases, with 16 bases of the junction left unmatched. CDR3 protein: CSAPRTSGRAFIGNEQFF. CDR3 coding DNA: TGCAGTGCCCCCCGGACTAGCGGGAGGGCCTTTATTGGTAATGAGCAGTTCTTC.

The CDR3: CASSPLDRQETQYF. The CDR3 DNA follows: TGCGCCAGCAGCCCACTGGACAGACAAGAGACCCAGTACTTC. The chain carries TRBV5-1 and TRBJ2-5; D is possibly TRBD1 (6 bases). V was pared by 4 bases and J by 2 bases, with 12 bases between. CDR3 length: 14 amino acids. CDR1 is SGHRS and CDR2 is YFSETQ in the germline V gene.

This clonotype was counted ten times or more. The chain recombines TRBV10-3 with TRBJ2-2, with TRBD2 matching over 10 bases. The CDR3 is 18 residues long. Unmatched junction bases numbered 14, after V lost 6 bases and J lost 4 bases. Germline V gives CDR1 ENHRY, CDR2 SYGVKD. The CDR3 DNA reads TGTGCCATCAGCCCCACTAGCGGGGCTGAGGGTGGCACCGGGGAGCTGTTTTTT. It translates to CAISPTSGAEGGTGELFF.

The CDR3 coding sequence is TGTGCCAGTAGTGGCCAGGGGGCGGAAGACAATGAGCAGTTCTTC. Its protein is CASSGQGAEDNEQFF. The chain recombines TRBV19 with TRBJ2-1; 8 positions agree with TRBD1. The CDR3 extends over 15 amino acids. Trimming removed 5 bases from V and 5 bases from J; junction bases left unmatched: 8. CDR1 is LNHDA, CDR2 SQIVND, per germline (reference sequence).

This clonotype was seen repeatedly, ten times or more. This chain joins TRBV20-1 and TRBJ2-1, with 11 bases aligning to TRBD2. The trim removed 0 bases at V and 5 bases at J, leaving 6 bases unmatched. From germline, CDR1 is DFQATT and CDR2 SNEGSKA (reference sequence). This CDR3 comprises 16 residues. The CDR3 DNA sequence: TGCAGTGCTAGAGATTGGCTAGCGGGAGGAAACAATGAGCAGTTCTTC. Protein sequence: CSARDWLAGGNNEQFF.

This clonotype was counted ten times or more. The chain joins TRBV5-1 to TRBJ2-1; no reliable D call. CDR1 SGHRS and CDR2 YFSETQ come from the germline V gene. V shed 0 bases and J shed 6 bases, with 7 bases lying between them. The CDR3 extends over 13 amino acids. The CDR3 sequence is CASSLAGFNEQFF. The CDR3 DNA follows: TGCGCCAGCAGCTTGGCGGGTTTCAATGAGCAGTTCTTC.

Only a few counts were recorded for this clonotype. This chain links TRBV4-2 with TRBJ1-2; tentatively, D is TRBD1 (6 bases). Germline V CDR1 and CDR2: LGHNA, YNFKEQ. The CDR3 sequence is 14 residues long. V lost 3 bases to trimming and J lost 7 bases, with 15 bases between them. CDR3 nucleotide sequence: TGTGCCAGCAGCCACCCTAGGGGGTCAGGTGGCTACACCTTC. It is translated as CASSHPRGSGGYTF.

This clonotype showed up many times. The chain employs TRBV20-1 and TRBJ1-1; D ambiguous. Trimming stripped 5 bases from V and 1 base from J, with 11 bases between. The CDR3 is made up of 13 amino acids. The germline gives CDR1 DFQATT, CDR2 SNEGSKA (reference sequence). The CDR3 reads CSAYSVGNTEAFF. CDR3 nucleotide sequence: TGCAGTGCTTACAGCGTTGGGAACACTGAAGCTTTCTTT.

In this sample, this clonotype turned up many times. V usage is TRBV29-1 and J usage is TRBJ1-2, with D perhaps matching TRBD1 (5 bases). The germline V and J ends were trimmed by 7 bases and 2 bases, with 14 bases remaining between them. Germline loops: CDR1 SQVTM, CDR2 ANQGSEA. The CDR3 has 13 amino acids. The CDR3 DNA reads as TGCAGCGCCCTACGCTCAGGGAACTATGGCTACACCTTC. Translating it yields CSALRSGNYGYTF.

This clonotype was detected only a few times. The chain combines TRBV5-6 with TRBJ2-1; no firm D call. From germline, CDR1 is SGHDT and CDR2 YYEEEE. V was clipped by 0 bases and J by 2 bases, with 12 bases between them. The CDR3 runs 16 residues. This chain's CDR3 is CASSLERLVTYNEQFF. The CDR3 nucleotides are TGTGCCAGCAGCTTGGAGAGGCTAGTCACCTACAATGAGCAGTTCTTC.

This clonotype came up many times. The chain links TRBV18 to TRBJ1-2; D uncertain. The V end was cut by 3 bases, the J end by 14 bases, with 16 bases between. Germline loops: CDR1 KGHSH, CDR2 LQKENI. The CDR3 has 12 amino acids. CDR3 protein: CASSPSGRLETF. The CDR3 coding sequence is TGTGCCAGCTCACCCTCTGGACGACTCGAAACCTTC.

This clonotype was seen ten or more times. V usage is TRBV5-1 and J usage is TRBJ2-7; TRBD2 matches at 7 bases. The CDR3 length is 15 residues. The germline CDR1 and CDR2 sequences are SGHRS and YFSETQ. J was trimmed by 2 bases and V by 0 bases; bases with no gene match: 5. The CDR3 sequence is CASSLGSGAAYEQYF. DNA for the CDR3: TGCGCCAGCAGCTTGGGAAGCGGGGCAGCCTACGAGCAGTACTTC.

This rearrangement joins TRBV25-1 to TRBJ1-1; D not resolved. The CDR3 extends over 13 amino acids. Germline V gives CDR1 MGHDK, CDR2 SYGVNS. Between the trimmed V and J ends, which lost 4 bases and 6 bases, there was a span of 12 bases. CDR3 in DNA: TGTGCCAGCAGTGCCTCTCGTCAGGCTGAAGCTTTCTTT. Protein: CASSASRQAEAFF.

This clonotype has more than one count but fewer than ten. V usage is TRBV6-2 or TRBV6-3 and J usage is TRBJ2-1, with D perhaps TRBD1 (9 bases). This CDR3 is 18 amino acids long. V shed 5 bases and J shed 6 bases, with 26 bases lying between them. CDR1 and CDR2 from the germline V gene are MNHEY and SVGEGT. CDR3 amino acids: CASSGWGSGTGRPNEQFF. The CDR3 region has the DNA TGTGCCAGCAGTGGGTGGGGTAGCGGGACAGGGAGACCCAATGAGCAGTTCTTC.

This chain connects TRBV19 to TRBJ1-1; 8 positions agree with TRBD1. The CDR3 loop spans 17 amino acids. Germline CDR1 and CDR2: LNHDA and SQIVND (reference sequence). V lost 7 bases, J lost 4 bases, and 17 bases stayed unmatched. The CDR3 nucleotides read TGTGCCAGTAACCCCGGGCCTTTTAGCAGGGGGCTCACTGAAGCTTTCTTT. Translating gives CASNPGPFSRGLTEAFF.

This clonotype was recorded many times. The junction does not match germline at one end; this may be a read error. J is TRBJ1-2 and V is TRBV5-1; 9 nucleotides line up with TRBD1. Germline V gene lookup returns CDR1 SGHRS and CDR2 YFSETQ. This CDR3 contains 15 residues. CDR3 sequence reads: CASRRGQGSHYGYTF. The CDR3 DNA follows: TGCGCCAGCAGGAGGGGACAGGGATCCCACTACGGCTACACCTTC.

The chain has TRBV3-1 and TRBJ1-2; TRBD1 is a possible D gene (5 bases). The CDR3 has 14 amino acids. V dropped 7 bases and J dropped 8 bases, with 20 bases sitting between them. CDR1 LGHDT and CDR2 YNNKEL come from the germline V gene (reference sequence). The CDR3 coding sequence is TGTGCCAGCACTAGTACCAGGAGGGGCTGGGGCTACACCTTC. Its protein product is CASTSTRRGWGYTF.

This clonotype has at least ten counts. The V and J genes are TRBV4-2 and TRBJ2-7; D is perhaps TRBD2 (5 bases). V lost 4 bases and J lost 3, with 16 bases in between. CDR1 and CDR2 (germline): LGHNA, YNFKEQ. The CDR3 has 15 residues. The CDR3 sequence is CASSPPTGLSYEQYF. The CDR3 DNA reads TGTGCCAGCAGCCCCCCCACGGGGTTAAGCTACGAGCAGTACTTC.

This clonotype was detected ten times or more. The chain combines TRBV5-1 with TRBJ2-1; D is ambiguous. The germline CDR1 and CDR2 sequences are SGHRS and YFSETQ. The CDR3 spans 15 residues. Trimming took off 0 bases at V and 0 bases at J, with 7 bases between the two ends. CDR3 sequence reads: CASSLESSSYNEQFF. The CDR3 bases are TGCGCCAGCAGCTTGGAGTCGAGCTCCTACAATGAGCAGTTCTTC.

This clonotype occurred many times. The chain recombines TRBV5-1 with TRBJ2-7, with TRBD2 matching over 8 bases. Germline CDR1 reads SGHRS; CDR2 reads YFSETQ. The trim removed 5 bases at V and 7 bases at J, leaving 11 bases unmatched. The CDR3 contains 14 residues. The CDR3 loop is CASSSQAGAAEQYF. The CDR3 region has the DNA TGCGCCAGCAGTTCCCAAGCGGGAGCGGCTGAGCAGTACTTC.

This clonotype was recorded at least ten times. The chain has TRBV20-1 and TRBJ2-5; D gene uncertain. CDR1 is DFQATT and CDR2 is SNEGSKA in the germline V gene (reference sequence). V lost 6 bases and J lost 3, with 17 bases in between. The CDR3 spans 14 residues. Written as DNA, the CDR3 is TGCAGTGCCCGAGACCCCCGTAGAAAAGAGACCCAGTACTTC. Translated: CSARDPRRKETQYF.

This clonotype has at least ten counts. This rearrangement joins TRBV7-9 to TRBJ1-1, with 9 bases matching TRBD1. This CDR3 spans 16 amino acids. From germline, CDR1 is SEHNR and CDR2 FQNEAQ (reference sequence). V was pared by 2 bases and J by 4 bases, with 8 bases of the junction left unmatched. This CDR3 is CASSLIRTGGRTEAFF. For the CDR3, the DNA is TGTGCCAGCAGCTTAATTCGTACAGGGGGCCGCACTGAAGCTTTCTTT.

About this clonotype: With a much larger clone just one base away, this may be a read error. Here the CDR3 DNA reads TGTGCCAGCAGCTTGGCCGACGCGCGGGGCACCGGGGACCTGTTTTTT. Protein product: CASSLADARGTGDLFF. The V and J genes are TRBV5-4 and TRBJ2-2, with D maybe TRBD2 (6 bases). The CDR3 loop spans 16 amino acids. Germline assignment: CDR1 SGHNT and CDR2 YYREEE (reference sequence).